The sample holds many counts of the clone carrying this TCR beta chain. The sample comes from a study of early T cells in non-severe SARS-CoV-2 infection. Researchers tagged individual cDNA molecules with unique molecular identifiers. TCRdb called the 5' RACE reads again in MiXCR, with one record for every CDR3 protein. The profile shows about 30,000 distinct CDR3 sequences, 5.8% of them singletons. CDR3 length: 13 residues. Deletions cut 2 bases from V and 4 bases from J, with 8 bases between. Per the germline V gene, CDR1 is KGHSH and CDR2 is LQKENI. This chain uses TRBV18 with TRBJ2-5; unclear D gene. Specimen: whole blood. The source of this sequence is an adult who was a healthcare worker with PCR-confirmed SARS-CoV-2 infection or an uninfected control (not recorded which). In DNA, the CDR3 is TGTGCCAGCTCACCAGCAGTTGCAGAGACCCAGTACTTC. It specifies CASSPAVAETQYF.